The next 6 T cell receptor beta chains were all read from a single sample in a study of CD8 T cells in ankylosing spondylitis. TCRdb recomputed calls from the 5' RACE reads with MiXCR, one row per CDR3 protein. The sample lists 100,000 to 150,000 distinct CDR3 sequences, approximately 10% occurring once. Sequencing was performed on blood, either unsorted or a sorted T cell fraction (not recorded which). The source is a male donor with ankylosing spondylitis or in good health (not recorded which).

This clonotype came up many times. The CDR3 sequence: CASSSRTGMAYEQYF. The CDR3 DNA sequence: TGTGCCAGCAGCTCAAGGACAGGGATGGCCTACGAGCAGTACTTC. The chain carries TRBV12-3 or TRBV12-4 and TRBJ2-7; 8 bases are shared with TRBD1. The CDR3 totals 15 residues. The V and J ends lost 6 bases and 2 bases, in that order; junction bases with no gene match: 9.

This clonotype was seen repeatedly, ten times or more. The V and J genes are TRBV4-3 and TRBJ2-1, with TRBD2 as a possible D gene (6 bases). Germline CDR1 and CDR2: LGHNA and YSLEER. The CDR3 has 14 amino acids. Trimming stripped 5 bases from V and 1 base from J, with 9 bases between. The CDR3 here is CASSGSGSYNEQFF. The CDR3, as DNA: TGCGCCAGCAGCGGTAGCGGTTCCTACAATGAGCAGTTCTTC.

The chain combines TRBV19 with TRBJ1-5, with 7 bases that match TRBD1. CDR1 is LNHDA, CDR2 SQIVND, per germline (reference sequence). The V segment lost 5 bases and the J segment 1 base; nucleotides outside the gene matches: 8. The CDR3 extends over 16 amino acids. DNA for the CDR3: TGTGCCAGTAGTGGACAGGAGGGTGTAAGCAATCAGCCCCAGCATTTT. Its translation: CASSGQEGVSNQPQHF.

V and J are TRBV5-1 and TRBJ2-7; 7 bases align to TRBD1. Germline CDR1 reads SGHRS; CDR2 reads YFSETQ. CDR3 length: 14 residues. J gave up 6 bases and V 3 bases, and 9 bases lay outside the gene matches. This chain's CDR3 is CASSSGQPSGEQYF. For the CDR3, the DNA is TGCGCCAGCAGCTCGGGACAGCCCTCGGGCGAGCAGTACTTC. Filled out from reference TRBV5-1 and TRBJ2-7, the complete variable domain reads KAGVTQTPRYLIKTRGQQVTLSCSPISGHRSVSWYQQTPGQGLQFLFEYFSETQRNKGNFPGRFSGRQFSNSRSEMNVSTLELGDSALYLCASSSGQPSGEQYFGPGTRLTVT.

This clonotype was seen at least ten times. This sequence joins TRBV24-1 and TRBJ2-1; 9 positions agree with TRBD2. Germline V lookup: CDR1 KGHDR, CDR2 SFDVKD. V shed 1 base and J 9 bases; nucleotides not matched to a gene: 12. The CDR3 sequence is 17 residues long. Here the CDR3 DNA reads TGTGCCACCAGTGATTTCTTGGCTAGCGGGGATGTTGGTGAGCAGTTCTTC. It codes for CATSDFLASGDVGEQFF.

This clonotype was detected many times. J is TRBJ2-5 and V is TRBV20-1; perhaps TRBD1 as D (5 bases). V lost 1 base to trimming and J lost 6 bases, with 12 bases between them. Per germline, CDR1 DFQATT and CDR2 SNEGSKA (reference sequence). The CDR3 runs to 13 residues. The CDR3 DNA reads TGCAGTGCTAGAGTTCCAGGGCGACAGACCCAGTACTTC. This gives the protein CSARVPGRQTQYF.